Below are 8 T cell receptor beta chains sequenced from a single sample in a study of T cell responses to AZD1222 COVID-19 vaccine. Measured with immunoSEQ multiplex PCR; TCRdb has only the in-frame clones, and not every one. The sample records around 140,000 clones, around 90% being singletons. Material: peripheral blood, obtained 28 days after the second AZD1222 dose. All receptors derive from an adult who received the AZD1222 COVID-19 vaccine.

The gene calls are TRBV9 and TRBJ2-7; D call uncertain. Germline V gene data show CDR1 as SGDLS and CDR2 as YYNGEE. V was shortened by 3 bases and J by 2 bases, with 12 bases between the two germline ends. The CDR3 totals 14 residues. This CDR3 reads CASSASGKAYEQYF. The CDR3 DNA reads TGTGCCAGCAGCGCCTCGGGCAAAGCCTACGAGCAGTACTTC.

This clone was seen only once. V is TRBV3-1 (or the pseudogene TRBV3-2) and J is TRBJ2-1, with 12 bases aligning to TRBD2. CDR1 LGHDT and CDR2 YNNKEL come from the germline V gene (reference sequence). The CDR3 extends over 16 amino acids. The V and J ends lost 6 bases and 5 bases, in that order; junction bases with no gene match: 8. The CDR3 DNA reads as TGTGCCAGCAGGCCAGGACTAGCGGGATACAACAATGAGCAGTTCTTC. Translating it yields CASRPGLAGYNNEQFF.

V and J are TRBV3-1 (or the pseudogene TRBV3-2) and TRBJ1-3; D may be TRBD1 (5 bases). V lost 3 bases to trimming and J lost 2 bases, with 17 bases between them. The CDR3 consists of 17 residues. The germline CDR1 and CDR2 sequences are LGHDT and YNNKEL (reference sequence). CDR3 sequence: CASSQPPGGVAGNTIYF. DNA for the CDR3: TGTGCCAGCAGCCAGCCCCCCGGGGGTGTCGCTGGAAACACCATATATTTT.

This chain joins TRBV2 and TRBJ2-3; 8 nucleotides line up with TRBD2. Germline CDR1 is SNHLY and CDR2 is FYNNEI. This CDR3 region has 16 residues. The J segment lost 0 bases and the V segment lost 6 bases, leaving 8 bases of the junction unmatched. CDR3 in amino acids: CASSDMTSASTDTQYF. As DNA, the CDR3 is TGTGCCAGCAGCGATATGACTAGCGCGAGCACAGATACGCAGTATTTT.

V usage is TRBV19 and J usage is TRBJ2-1, with TRBD2 matching over 8 bases. The length of the CDR3 is 15 residues. Germline loops: CDR1 LNHDA, CDR2 SQIVND (reference sequence). Losses at the gene ends were 3 bases for V and 7 bases for J; bases not matched to a gene: 8. The CDR3 DNA reads as TGTGCCAGTAGTATCTGGACTAGCATCCCTAATGAGCAGTTCTTC. This gives the protein CASSIWTSIPNEQFF.

The chain recombines TRBV7-9 with TRBJ2-1, with D unresolved. Germline V gives CDR1 SEHNR, CDR2 FQNEAQ (reference sequence). There are 12 residues in the CDR3. V lost 1 base and J lost 10, with 8 bases in between. The CDR3 DNA follows: TGTGCCAGCAGCTTAGTCGCTGACGAGCAGTTCTTC. Amino acids: CASSLVADEQFF.

The J gene is TRBJ1-5, the V gene TRBV10-3, with TRBD1 matching over 9 bases. Germline lookup yields CDR1 ENHRY and CDR2 SYGVKD. With 3 bases clipped from V and 8 bases from J, the junction kept 8 bases outside the gene matches. The CDR3 runs to 15 residues. For the CDR3, the DNA is TGTGCCATCAGTGAAGGGGGGGACAGGGCAAAGCCCCAGCATTTT. Its translation: CAISEGGDRAKPQHF.

CDR3 DNA sequence: TGTGCCAGCAGTCTCTCTCTCGTGGGAATTGGGGTAAAAGAGACCCAGTACTTC. Protein product: CASSLSLVGIGVKETQYF. The chain carries TRBV28 and TRBJ2-5, with D unclear. Looked up from germline, CDR1 is MDHEN and CDR2 is SYDVKM. The CDR3 is 18 residues long. The germline V and J ends were trimmed by 5 bases and 3 bases, with 25 bases remaining between them. Variable domain in full (rest from reference TRBV28 and TRBJ2-5): DVKVTQSSRYLVKRTGEKVFLECVQDMDHENMFWYRQDPGLGLRLIYFSYDVKMKEKGDIPEGYSVSREKKERFSLILESASTNQTSMYLCASSLSLVGIGVKETQYFGPGTRLLVL.